This entry describes one T cell receptor (beta chain). This CDR3 comprises 16 residues. V gave up 4 bases and J gave up 7 bases; unmatched junction bases: 10. Per germline, CDR1 KGHSH and CDR2 LQKENI. This specimen belongs to a study of blood T cell repertoires in COVID-19. Across the study: T cells, B-cell-depleted T cells, or PBMCs supplied cDNA or gDNA.

In the source study's methods: Amplification from reference gene primers served as the basis for estimated nucleated cell counts. Measured with immunoSEQ multiplex PCR; TCRdb has only the in-frame clones, and not every one. V, J and clone size reflect that table, while D and trimming were determined from the DNA. The table has about 170,000 clones, roughly 81% seen once; the top ten hold less than 3.5%. The chain combines TRBV18 with TRBJ1-6, with 7 nucleotides matching TRBD1. The clonotype was recovered from a woman of 80 years or more with COVID-19, enrolled during active disease. Sequenced: peripheral blood. The CDR3 coding sequence is TGTGCCAGCTCACAGGGCTTGGACAGGATGAATTCACCCCTCCACTTT. Its translation is CASSQGLDRMNSPLHF.